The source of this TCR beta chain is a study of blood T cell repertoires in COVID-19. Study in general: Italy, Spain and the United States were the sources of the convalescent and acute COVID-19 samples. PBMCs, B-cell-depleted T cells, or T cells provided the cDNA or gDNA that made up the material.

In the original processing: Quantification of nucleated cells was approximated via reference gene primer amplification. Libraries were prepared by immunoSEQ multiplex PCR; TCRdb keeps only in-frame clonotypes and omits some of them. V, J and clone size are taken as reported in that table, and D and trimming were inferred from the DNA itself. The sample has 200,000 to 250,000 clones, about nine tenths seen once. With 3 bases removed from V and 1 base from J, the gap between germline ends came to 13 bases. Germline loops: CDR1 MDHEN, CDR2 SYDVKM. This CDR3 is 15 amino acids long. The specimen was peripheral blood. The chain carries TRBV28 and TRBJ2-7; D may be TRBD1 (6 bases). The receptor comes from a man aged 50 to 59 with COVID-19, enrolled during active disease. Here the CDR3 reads CASSFRPGQSYEQYF. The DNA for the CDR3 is TGTGCCAGCAGTTTCCGTCCCGGACAGTCCTACGAGCAGTACTTC.